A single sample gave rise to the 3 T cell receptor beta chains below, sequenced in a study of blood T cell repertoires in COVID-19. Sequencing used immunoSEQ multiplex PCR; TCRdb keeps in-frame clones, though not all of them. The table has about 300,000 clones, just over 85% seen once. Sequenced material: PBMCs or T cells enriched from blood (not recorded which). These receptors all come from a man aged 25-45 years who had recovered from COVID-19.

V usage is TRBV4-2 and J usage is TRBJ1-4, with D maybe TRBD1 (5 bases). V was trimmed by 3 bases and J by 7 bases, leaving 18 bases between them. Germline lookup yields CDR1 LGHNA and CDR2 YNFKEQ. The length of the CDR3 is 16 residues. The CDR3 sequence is CASSQLLGQGGEKLFF. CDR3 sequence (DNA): TGTGCCAGCAGCCAGCTCCTGGGGCAGGGTGGTGAAAAACTGTTTTTT.

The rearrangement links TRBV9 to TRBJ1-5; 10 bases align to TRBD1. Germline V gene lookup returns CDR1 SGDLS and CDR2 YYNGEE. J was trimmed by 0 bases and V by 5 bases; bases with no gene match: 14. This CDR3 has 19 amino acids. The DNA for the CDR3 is TGTGCCAGCAGGGCAAGGGACAGGGGAGCCCTTTATAGCAATCAGCCCCAGCATTTT. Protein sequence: CASRARDRGALYSNQPQHF.

The CDR3 sequence: CASSSVTGTYTGELFF. The CDR3 DNA reads as TGTGCCAGTAGCTCCGTGACAGGGACTTACACCGGGGAGCTGTTTTTT. The genes are TRBV19 and TRBJ2-2; TRBD1 might be the D (7 bases). The CDR3 is 16 amino acids. CDR1 LNHDA and CDR2 SQIVND come from the germline V gene (reference sequence). Trimming pared 6 bases from V and 3 bases from J, leaving 17 bases between.